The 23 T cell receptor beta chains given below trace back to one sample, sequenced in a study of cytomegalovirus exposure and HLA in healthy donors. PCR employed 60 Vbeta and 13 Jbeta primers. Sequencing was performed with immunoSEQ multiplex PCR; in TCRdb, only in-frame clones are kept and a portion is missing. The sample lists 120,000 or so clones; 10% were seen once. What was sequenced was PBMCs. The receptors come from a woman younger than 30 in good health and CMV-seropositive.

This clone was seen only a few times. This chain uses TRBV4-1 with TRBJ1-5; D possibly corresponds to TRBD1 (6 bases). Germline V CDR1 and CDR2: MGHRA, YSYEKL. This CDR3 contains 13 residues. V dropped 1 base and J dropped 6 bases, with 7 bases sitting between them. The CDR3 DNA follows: TGCGCCAGCAGCCAAGGAGGGGGTCAGCCCCAGCATTTT. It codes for CASSQGGGQPQHF.

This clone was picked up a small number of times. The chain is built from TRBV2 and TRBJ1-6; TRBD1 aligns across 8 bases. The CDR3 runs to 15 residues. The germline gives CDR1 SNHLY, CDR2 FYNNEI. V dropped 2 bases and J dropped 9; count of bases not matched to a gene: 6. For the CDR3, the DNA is TGTGCCAGCAGTGAACGCCGACAGGGGAGTTCACCCCTCCACTTT. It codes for CASSERRQGSSPLHF.

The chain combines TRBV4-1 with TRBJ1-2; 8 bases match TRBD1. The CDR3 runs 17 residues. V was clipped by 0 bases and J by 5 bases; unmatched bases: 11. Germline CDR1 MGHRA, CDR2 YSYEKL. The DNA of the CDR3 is TGCGCCAGCAGCCAAGACGGGGGCGACAGGGGATCATATGGCTACACCTTC. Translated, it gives CASSQDGGDRGSYGYTF.

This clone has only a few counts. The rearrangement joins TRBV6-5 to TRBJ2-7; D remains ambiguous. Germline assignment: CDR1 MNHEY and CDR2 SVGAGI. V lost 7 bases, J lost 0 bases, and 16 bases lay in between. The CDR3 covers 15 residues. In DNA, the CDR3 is TGTGCCAGCAAAGGTACTGAGGAACGCTCCTACGAGCAGTACTTC. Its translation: CASKGTEERSYEQYF.

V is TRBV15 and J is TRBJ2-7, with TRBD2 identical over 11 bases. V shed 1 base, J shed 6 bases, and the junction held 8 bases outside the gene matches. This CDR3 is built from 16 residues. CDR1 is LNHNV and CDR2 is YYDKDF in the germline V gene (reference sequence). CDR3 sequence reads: CATSRVELAGDFEQYF. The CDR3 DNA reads TGTGCCACCAGCAGAGTGGAACTAGCGGGAGATTTCGAGCAGTACTTC.

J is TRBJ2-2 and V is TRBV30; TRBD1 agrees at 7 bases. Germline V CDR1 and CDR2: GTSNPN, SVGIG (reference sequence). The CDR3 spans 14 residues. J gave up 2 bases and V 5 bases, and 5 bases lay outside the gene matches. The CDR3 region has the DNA TGTGCCTGGGCTAGACAGGGTAACACCGGGGAGCTGTTTTTT. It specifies CAWARQGNTGELFF.

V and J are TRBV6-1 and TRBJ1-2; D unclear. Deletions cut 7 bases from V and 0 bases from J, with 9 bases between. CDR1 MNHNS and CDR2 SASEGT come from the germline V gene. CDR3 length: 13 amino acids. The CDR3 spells CASTPGSNYGYTF. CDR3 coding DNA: TGTGCCAGCACTCCGGGTTCTAACTATGGCTACACCTTC.

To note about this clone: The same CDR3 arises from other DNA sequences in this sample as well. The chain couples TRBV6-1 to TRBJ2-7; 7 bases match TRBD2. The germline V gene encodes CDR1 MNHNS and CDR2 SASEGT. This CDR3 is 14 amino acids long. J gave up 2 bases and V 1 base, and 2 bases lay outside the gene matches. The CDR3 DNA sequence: TGTGCCAGCAGTGAAGAAGCGGGGCCCTACGAGCAGTACTTC. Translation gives CASSEEAGPYEQYF.

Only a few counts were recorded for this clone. CDR3 protein: CAWSRGGMKEQYF. The CDR3 DNA sequence: TGTGCCTGGAGTCGTGGGGGCATGAAGGAGCAGTACTTC. The V and J genes are TRBV30 and TRBJ2-7; possibly TRBD1 for D (6 bases). The V gene lost 2 bases and the J gene lost 7 bases, with 15 bases spanning the gap. Germline V gene lookup returns CDR1 GTSNPN and CDR2 SVGIG (reference sequence). The CDR3 runs 13 residues.

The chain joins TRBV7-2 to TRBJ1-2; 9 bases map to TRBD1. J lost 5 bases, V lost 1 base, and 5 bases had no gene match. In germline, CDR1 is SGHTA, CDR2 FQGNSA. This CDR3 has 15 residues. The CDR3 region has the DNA TGTGCCAGCAGCTTAGGGGACAGGGATCGGTATGGCTACACCTTC. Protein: CASSLGDRDRYGYTF.

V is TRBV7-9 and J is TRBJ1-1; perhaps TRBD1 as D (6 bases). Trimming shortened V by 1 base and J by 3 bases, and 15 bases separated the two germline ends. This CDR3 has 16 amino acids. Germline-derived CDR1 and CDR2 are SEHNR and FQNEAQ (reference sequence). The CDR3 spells CASSLGEGGIYTEAFF. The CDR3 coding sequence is TGTGCCAGCAGCTTAGGCGAAGGGGGAATATACACTGAAGCTTTCTTT.

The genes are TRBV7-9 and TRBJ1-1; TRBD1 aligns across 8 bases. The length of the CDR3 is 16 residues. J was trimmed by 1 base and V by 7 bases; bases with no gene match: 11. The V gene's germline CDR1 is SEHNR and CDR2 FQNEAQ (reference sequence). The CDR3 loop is CASTIKSGTGNTEAFF. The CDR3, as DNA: TGTGCCAGCACCATCAAAAGTGGGACAGGGAACACTGAAGCTTTCTTT.

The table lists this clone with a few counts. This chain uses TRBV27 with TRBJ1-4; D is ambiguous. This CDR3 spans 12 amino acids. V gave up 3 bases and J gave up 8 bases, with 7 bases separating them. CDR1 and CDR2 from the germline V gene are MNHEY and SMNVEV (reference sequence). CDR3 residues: CASSFGGEKLFF. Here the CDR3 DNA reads TGTGCCAGCAGTTTTGGAGGGGAAAAACTGTTTTTT.

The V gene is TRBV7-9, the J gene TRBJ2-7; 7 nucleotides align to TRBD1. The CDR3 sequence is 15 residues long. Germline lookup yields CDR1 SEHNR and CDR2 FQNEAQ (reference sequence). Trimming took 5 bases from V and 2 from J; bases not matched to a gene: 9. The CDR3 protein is CASSLLGTAPYEQYF. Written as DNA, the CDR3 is TGTGCCAGCAGCCTCCTAGGGACAGCCCCCTACGAGCAGTACTTC. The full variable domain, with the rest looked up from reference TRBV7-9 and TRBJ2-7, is DTGVSQNPRHKITKRGQNVTFRCDPISEHNRLYWYRQTLGQGPEFLTYFQNEAQLEKSRLLSDRFSAERPKGSFSTLEIQRTEQGDSAMYLCASSLLGTAPYEQYFGPGTRLTVT.

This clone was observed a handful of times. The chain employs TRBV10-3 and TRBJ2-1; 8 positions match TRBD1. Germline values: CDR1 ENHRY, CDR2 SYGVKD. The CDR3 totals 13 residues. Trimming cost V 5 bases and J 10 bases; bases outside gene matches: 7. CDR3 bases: TGTGCCATCAGTTATAAACAGGGGGGAGAGCAGTTCTTC. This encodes CAISYKQGGEQFF.

The CDR3 DNA reads as TGCGCCAGCAGCTTGGCCAACACCTTCTCCTACAATGAGCAGTTCTTC. Translating gives CASSLANTFSYNEQFF. The chain couples TRBV5-1 to TRBJ2-1, with D unclear. Germline-derived CDR1 and CDR2 are SGHRS and YFSETQ. V lost 0 bases, J lost 0 bases, and 10 bases lay in between. The CDR3 runs to 16 residues.

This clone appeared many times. The CDR3 loop is CASSLETRQDRAEAFF. DNA of the CDR3: TGTGCCAGCAGTTTAGAAACACGCCAAGACAGGGCGGAAGCTTTCTTT. The V and J genes are TRBV28 and TRBJ1-1; 7 bases are a match to TRBD1. This CDR3 spans 16 amino acids. From germline, CDR1 is MDHEN and CDR2 SYDVKM. Germline trimming cut 2 bases from V and 8 bases from J; bases unmatched to any gene: 14.

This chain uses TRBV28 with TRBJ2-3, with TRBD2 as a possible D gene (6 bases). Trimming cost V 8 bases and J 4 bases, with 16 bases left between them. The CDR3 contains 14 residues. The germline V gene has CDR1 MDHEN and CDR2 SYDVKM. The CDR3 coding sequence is TGTGCCAGCGAAGACCTCAGCGGGTCAGATACGCAGTATTTT. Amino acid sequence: CASEDLSGSDTQYF.

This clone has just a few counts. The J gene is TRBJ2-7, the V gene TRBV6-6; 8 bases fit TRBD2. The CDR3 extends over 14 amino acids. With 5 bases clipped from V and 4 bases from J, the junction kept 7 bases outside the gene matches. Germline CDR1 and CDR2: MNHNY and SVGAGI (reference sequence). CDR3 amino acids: CASSPRTSMYEQYF. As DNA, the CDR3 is TGTGCCAGCAGTCCACGGACTAGCATGTACGAGCAGTACTTC.

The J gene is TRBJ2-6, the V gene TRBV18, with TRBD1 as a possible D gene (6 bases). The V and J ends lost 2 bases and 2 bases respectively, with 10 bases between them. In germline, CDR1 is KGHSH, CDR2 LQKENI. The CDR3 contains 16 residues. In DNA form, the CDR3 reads TGTGCCAGCTCACCATTAAAGGGGGCTGGGGCCAACGTCCTGACTTTC. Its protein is CASSPLKGAGANVLTF.

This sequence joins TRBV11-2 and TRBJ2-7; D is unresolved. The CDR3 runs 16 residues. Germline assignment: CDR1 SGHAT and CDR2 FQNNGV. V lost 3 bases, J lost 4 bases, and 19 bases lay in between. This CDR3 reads CASSLSGGSGRYEQYF. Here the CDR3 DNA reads TGTGCCAGCAGCTTGTCAGGTGGGTCCGGTCGGTACGAGCAGTACTTC.

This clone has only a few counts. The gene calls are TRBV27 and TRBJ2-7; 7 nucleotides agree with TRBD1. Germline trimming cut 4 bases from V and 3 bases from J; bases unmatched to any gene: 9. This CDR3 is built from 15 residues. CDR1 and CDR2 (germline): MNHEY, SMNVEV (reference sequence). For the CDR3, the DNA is TGTGCCAGCAGTTCGAACCTACAGGGGATCTACGAGCAGTACTTC. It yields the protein CASSSNLQGIYEQYF.

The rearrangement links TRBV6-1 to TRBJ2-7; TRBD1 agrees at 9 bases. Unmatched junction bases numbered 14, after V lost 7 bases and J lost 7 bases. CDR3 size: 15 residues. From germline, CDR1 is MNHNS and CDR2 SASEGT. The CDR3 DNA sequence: TGTGCCAGCACCGTAGGATGGGACAGGGCAGGGGAGCAGTACTTC. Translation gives CASTVGWDRAGEQYF.